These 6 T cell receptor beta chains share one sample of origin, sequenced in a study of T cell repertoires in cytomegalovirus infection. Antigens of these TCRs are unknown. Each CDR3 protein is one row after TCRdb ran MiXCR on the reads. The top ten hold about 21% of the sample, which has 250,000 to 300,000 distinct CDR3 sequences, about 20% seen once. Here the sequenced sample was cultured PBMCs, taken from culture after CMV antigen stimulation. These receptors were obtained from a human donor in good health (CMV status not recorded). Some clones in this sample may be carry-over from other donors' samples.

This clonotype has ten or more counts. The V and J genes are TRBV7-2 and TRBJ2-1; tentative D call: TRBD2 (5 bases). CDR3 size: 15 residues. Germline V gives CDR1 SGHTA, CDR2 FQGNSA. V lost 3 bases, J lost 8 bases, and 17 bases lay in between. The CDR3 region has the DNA TGTGCCAGCAGCTTTCGGCTACTAGTAATGTATGAGCAGTTCTTC. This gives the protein CASSFRLLVMYEQFF.

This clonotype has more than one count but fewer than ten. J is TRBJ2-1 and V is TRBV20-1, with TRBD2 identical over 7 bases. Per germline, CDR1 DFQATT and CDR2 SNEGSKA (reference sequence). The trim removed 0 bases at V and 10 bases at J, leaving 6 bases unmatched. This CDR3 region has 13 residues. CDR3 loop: CSARDGLVVEQFF. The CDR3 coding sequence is TGCAGTGCTAGAGATGGACTAGTCGTGGAGCAGTTCTTC.

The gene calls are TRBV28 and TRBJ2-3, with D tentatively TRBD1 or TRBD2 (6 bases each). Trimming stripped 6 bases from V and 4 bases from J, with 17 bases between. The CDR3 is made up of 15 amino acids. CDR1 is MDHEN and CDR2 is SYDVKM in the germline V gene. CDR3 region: CASSPPEGDADTQYF. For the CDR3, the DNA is TGTGCCAGCAGCCCTCCGGAGGGGGACGCAGATACGCAGTATTTT.

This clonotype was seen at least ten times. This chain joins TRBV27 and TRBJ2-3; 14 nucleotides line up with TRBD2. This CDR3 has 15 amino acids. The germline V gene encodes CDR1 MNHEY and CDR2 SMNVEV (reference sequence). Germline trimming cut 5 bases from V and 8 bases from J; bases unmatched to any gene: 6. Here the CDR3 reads CASSQGLAGVGTQYF. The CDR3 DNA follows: TGTGCCAGCAGTCAGGGACTAGCGGGAGTTGGTACGCAGTATTTT.

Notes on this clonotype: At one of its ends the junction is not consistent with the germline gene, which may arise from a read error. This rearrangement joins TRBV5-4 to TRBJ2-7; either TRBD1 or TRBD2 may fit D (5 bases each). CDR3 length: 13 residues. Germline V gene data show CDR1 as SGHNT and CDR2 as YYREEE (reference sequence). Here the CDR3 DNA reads TGTGCCAGCAGCGGGACCCGTTCCTACAAGCAGTACTTC. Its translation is CASSGTRSYKQYF. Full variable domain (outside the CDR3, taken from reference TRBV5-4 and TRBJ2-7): ETGVTQSPTHLIKTRGQQVTLRCSSQSGHNTVSWYQQALGQGPQFIFQYYREEENGRGNFPPRFSGLQFPNYSSELNVNALELDDSALYLCASSGTRSYKQYFGPGTRLTVT.

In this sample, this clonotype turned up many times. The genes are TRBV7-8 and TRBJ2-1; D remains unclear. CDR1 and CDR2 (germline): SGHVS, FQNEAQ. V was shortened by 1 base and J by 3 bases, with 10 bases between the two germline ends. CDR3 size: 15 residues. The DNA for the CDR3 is TGTGCCAGCAGCTTAGAGGGTAGCATCTACAATGAGCAGTTCTTC. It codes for CASSLEGSIYNEQFF.